Listed below are T cell receptor beta chains from one sample, sequenced in a study of post-analysis software for immune sequencing data. From the PCR reads, TCRdb called clonotypes with MiXCR, one entry per CDR3 protein. Here the sample spans about 400,000 distinct CDR3 sequences, approximately 38% being singletons. Sequenced material: blood. These receptors all stem from a girl aged 5-17 years with multiple sclerosis. The conserved cysteine and the conserved F or W are not part of the CDR3 here. The order of the fields is J gene, CDR3 length, V gene, CDR3 protein.

J: TRBJ1-5; length: 12; V: TRBV20-1; CDR3: SAQQGLSNQPQH
J: TRBJ1-5; length: 10; V: TRBV29-1; CDR3: SVVVGNQPQH
J: NA; length: 11; V: TRBV3-1; CDR3: ASSQQGVGEQY
J: TRBJ2-1; length: 11; V: TRBV2; CDR3: ASKGLAGNEQF
J: TRBJ2-2; length: 13; V: TRBV5-1; CDR3: ASSLGLAGTGELF
J: TRBJ2-7; length: 13; V: TRBV5-1; CDR3: ASSAGTAYSYEQY
J: TRBJ1-1; length: 13; V: TRBV12-3/TRBV12-4; CDR3: ASSLGRLTNGEAF
J: TRBJ1-2; length: 13; V: TRBV4-3; CDR3: ASSPGPAWGDGYT
J: TRBJ1-5; length: 10; V: TRBV12-3/TRBV12-4; CDR3: ASSGGNQPQH
J: TRBJ2-1; length: 12; V: TRBV20-1; CDR3: SAASGENYNEQF
J: TRBJ1-5; length: 14; V: TRBV6-1; CDR3: ASSLTGTAAGQPQH
J: TRBJ2-7; length: 12; V: TRBV6-5; CDR3: ASSYRAGPYEQY
J: TRBJ2-1; length: 13; V: TRBV7-3; CDR3: ASSFSGTRGNEQF
J: TRBJ2-3; length: 11; V: TRBV7-9; CDR3: ASSLESRDMQY
J: TRBJ2-7; length: 12; V: TRBV7-9; CDR3: ASSLDRGPYEQY
J: TRBJ1-1; length: 9; V: TRBV2; CDR3: ASSPDRVAF
J: TRBJ2-3; length: 14; V: TRBV20-1; CDR3: SAREWTALGTDTQY
J: TRBJ1-2; length: 16; V: TRBV11-2; CDR3: ASSTYRGPNSYNYGYT
J: TRBJ2-3; length: 16; V: TRBV3-1; CDR3: ASSQQERVWGVADTQY
J: TRBJ1-3; length: 13; V: TRBV18; CDR3: ASSPGQPSGNTIY
J: TRBJ1-2; length: 13; V: TRBV6-5; CDR3: ASSSPPVGNYGYT
J: TRBJ2-1; length: 9; V: TRBV30; CDR3: AWSVRQEQF
J: TRBJ1-5; length: 13; V: TRBV27; CDR3: ASSLGVGVNQPQH
J: TRBJ2-3; length: 13; V: TRBV7-9; CDR3: ASSFGRSSTDTQY
J: TRBJ2-1; length: 12; V: TRBV6-2/TRBV6-3; CDR3: ASSRLAGDNEQF
J: TRBJ2-3; length: 14; V: TRBV6-6; CDR3: ASSYSGTVTTDTQY
J: NA; length: 13; V: TRBV7-2; CDR3: ASSLRTGGAYEQY
J: TRBJ2-6; length: 16; V: TRBV12-3/TRBV12-4; CDR3: ASSPPRTFLSGANVLT
J: TRBJ2-7; length: 12; V: TRBV19; CDR3: ASSLQTGYYEQY
J: TRBJ1-1; length: 16; V: TRBV29-1; CDR3: SVARPGQQGISDTEAF
J: TRBJ2-1; length: 13; V: TRBV5-1; CDR3: ASSLGRSTYNEQF
J: TRBJ2-1; length: 15; V: TRBV11-3; CDR3: ASSLGGYSGANNEQF
J: NA; length: 16; V: TRBV20-1; CDR3: SARPQGRRQSSYNEQY
J: TRBJ1-5; length: 14; V: TRBV12-3/TRBV12-4; CDR3: ASSQGTGRRSQPQH
J: TRBJ2-5; length: 12; V: TRBV7-2; CDR3: ASSSTSGQETQY
J: TRBJ2-1; length: 17; V: TRBV6-2/TRBV6-3; CDR3: AGSRSGLAGLRTNNEQF
J: TRBJ2-1; length: 14; V: TRBV15; CDR3: ATSRGSPGIYNEQF
J: TRBJ2-7; length: 11; V: TRBV3-1; CDR3: ASSQDEGAEQY
J: TRBJ2-1; length: 15; V: TRBV4-3; CDR3: ASSPGMGLAAYNEQF
J: TRBJ2-1; length: 12; V: TRBV4-3; CDR3: ASNRDSNYNEQF